Listed here are 11 T cell receptor beta chains from one sample, sequenced in a study of T cells after yellow fever vaccination. TCRdb re-called the 5' RACE reads through MiXCR, storing one row per CDR3 protein. This sample carries 240,000 or so distinct CDR3 sequences, about 7% of them seen once, and the ten largest clones take roughly 0.9%. This material consisted of CD4+ T cells sorted from PBMCs, taken 15 days after the yellow fever booster vaccination. The receptor source for this set is a man younger than 40 who received the YFV17D yellow fever vaccine.

This clonotype showed up just a few times. The chain employs TRBV5-6 and TRBJ2-6; D unclear. Trimming removed 6 bases at V and 2 bases at J, with 9 bases between. This CDR3 comprises 14 residues. Looked up from germline, CDR1 is SGHDT and CDR2 is YYEEEE. CDR3 region: CASILTAGANVLTF. The CDR3 DNA reads as TGTGCCAGCATCCTTACAGCTGGGGCCAACGTCCTGACTTTC.

Ten or more counts support this clonotype. This chain joins TRBV7-2 and TRBJ2-1; 7 bases line up with TRBD2. The V and J ends lost 0 bases and 10 bases, in that order; junction bases with no gene match: 15. The CDR3 contains 17 residues. Germline V lookup: CDR1 SGHTA, CDR2 FQGNSA. CDR3 sequence reads: CASSLAALGAGWVEQFF. In DNA form, the CDR3 reads TGTGCCAGCAGCTTAGCTGCCCTCGGAGCGGGGTGGGTAGAGCAGTTCTTC.

Concerning this clonotype itself: One end of the junction is discordant with germline, which a read error may explain. The chain is built from TRBV29-1 and TRBJ2-1; 13 bases align to TRBD2. This CDR3 has 16 residues. Germline V CDR1 and CDR2: SQVTM, ANQGSEA. The chain's CDR3 is CIVGVLAGGPRGEQFF. DNA for the CDR3: TGCATCGTTGGTGTACTAGCGGGAGGGCCACGGGGTGAGCAGTTCTTC.

The table lists this clonotype with a few counts. The CDR3 is CATSGEDRQFF. CDR3 in DNA: TGTGCCACCAGTGGTGAGGACAGGCAGTTCTTC. This rearrangement joins TRBV24-1 to TRBJ2-1, with D maybe TRBD1 (6 bases). Germline loops: CDR1 KGHDR, CDR2 SFDVKD. With 5 bases removed from V and 12 bases from J, the gap between germline ends came to 10 bases. This CDR3 contains 11 residues.

This clonotype was seen a single time. This chain connects TRBV20-1 to TRBJ2-1, with TRBD2 matching over 8 bases. The CDR3 contains 13 residues. Germline V gives CDR1 DFQATT, CDR2 SNEGSKA (reference sequence). J gave up 12 bases and V 0 bases, and 7 bases lay outside the gene matches. For the CDR3, the DNA is TGCAGTGCTAGAGATCGCACGGGACTAGGGCAGTTCTTC. As protein: CSARDRTGLGQFF.

J is TRBJ2-6 and V is TRBV11-1; D is perhaps TRBD1 (5 bases). The V end was cut by 1 base, the J end by 2 bases, with 15 bases between. The CDR3 has 18 amino acids. Germline values: CDR1 SGHAT, CDR2 FQDESV (reference sequence). The CDR3 DNA reads as TGTGCCAGCAGCTTAGGTGACAGCCGGAGCCCTGGGGCCAACGTCCTGACTTTC. This translates into CASSLGDSRSPGANVLTF.

This clonotype was seen ten or more times. CDR3 residues: CASSPEFTGYEQYF. The CDR3 DNA is TGTGCCAGCAGTCCCGAATTCACAGGGTACGAGCAGTACTTC. The chain is built from TRBV6-1 and TRBJ2-7, with D perhaps TRBD1 (6 bases). Germline values: CDR1 MNHNS, CDR2 SASEGT. The CDR3 is 14 residues long. V shed 5 bases and J shed 4 bases, with 15 bases lying between them.

This clonotype was seen a handful of times. The rearrangement joins TRBV9 to TRBJ2-5; TRBD2 agrees at 9 bases. Trimming took 1 base from V and 5 from J; bases not matched to a gene: 0. Germline lookup yields CDR1 SGDLS and CDR2 YYNGEE. CDR3 length: 13 amino acids. The CDR3 sequence: CASSVSGRETQYF. The CDR3 DNA sequence: TGTGCCAGCAGCGTAAGCGGGAGGGAGACCCAGTACTTC.

CDR3 in DNA: TGTGCCAGGAGCTCTGGGCTATACCTAGCGGGCGGGGAGACCCAGTACTTC. This encodes CARSSGLYLAGGETQYF. The chain carries TRBV19 and TRBJ2-5, with 8 nucleotides matching TRBD2. CDR3 length: 17 residues. The V and J ends lost 9 bases and 5 bases, in that order; junction bases with no gene match: 20. CDR1 is LNHDA, CDR2 SQIVND, per germline (reference sequence).

This clonotype was counted many times. The chain carries TRBV5-1 and TRBJ2-3; the match to TRBD2 covers 9 bases. Germline assignment: CDR1 SGHRS and CDR2 YFSETQ. The CDR3 is 16 amino acids. After removal of 1 base from V and 4 bases from J, the junction contained 7 bases not matched to a gene. Here the CDR3 DNA reads TGCGCCAGCAGCTTGAATAGCGGGAGACGAGCAGATACGCAGTATTTT. This translates into CASSLNSGRRADTQYF.

The table lists this clonotype with a few counts. V usage is TRBV18 and J usage is TRBJ2-1; D call uncertain. The CDR3 length is 15 residues. The V end lost 3 bases, the J end lost 0 bases, and 9 bases lay between the germline ends. The germline V gene encodes CDR1 KGHSH and CDR2 LQKENI. CDR3 amino acids: CASSPPQHSYNEQFF. Written as DNA, the CDR3 is TGTGCCAGCTCACCCCCCCAGCACTCCTACAATGAGCAGTTCTTC.